The sample holds a few counts of the clone carrying this T cell receptor (beta chain). TCRdb passed the 5' RACE reads through MiXCR, listing each CDR3 protein once. The sample carries 65,000 to 70,000 distinct CDR3 sequences, 9% to 15% recorded once. The sample belongs to a study of early T cells in non-severe SARS-CoV-2 infection. V shed 6 bases and J shed 5 bases, with 17 bases lying between them. There are 14 residues in the CDR3. The chain uses TRBV12-3 or TRBV12-4 and TRBJ2-7; D ambiguous. The receptor comes from an adult who was a healthcare worker with PCR-confirmed SARS-CoV-2 infection or an uninfected control (not recorded which). The material sequenced was whole blood. CDR3: CASSLILGLNEQYF. The CDR3 coding sequence is TGTGCCAGCAGCCTCATCCTCGGTCTTAACGAGCAGTACTTC.